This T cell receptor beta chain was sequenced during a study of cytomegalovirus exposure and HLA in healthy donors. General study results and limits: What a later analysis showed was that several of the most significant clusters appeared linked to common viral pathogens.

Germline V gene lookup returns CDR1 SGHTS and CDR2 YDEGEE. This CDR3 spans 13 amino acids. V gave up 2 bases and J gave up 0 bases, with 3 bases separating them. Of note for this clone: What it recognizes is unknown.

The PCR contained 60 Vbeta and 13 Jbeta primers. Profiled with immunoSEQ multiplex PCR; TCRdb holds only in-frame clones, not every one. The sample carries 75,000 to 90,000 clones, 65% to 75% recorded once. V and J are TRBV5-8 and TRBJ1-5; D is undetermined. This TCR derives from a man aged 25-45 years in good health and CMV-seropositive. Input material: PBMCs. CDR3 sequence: CASSFRSNQPQHF. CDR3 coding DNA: TGTGCCAGCAGCTTTCGTAGCAATCAGCCCCAGCATTTT.